This TCR beta chain was documented in a study of beta chain features in type 1 diabetes. The isolated RNA, all of it, was reverse transcribed, so expressed TCRB transcripts were what got sequenced. Some clones are missing from TCRdb's copy, which holds only in-frame ones; the method was immunoSEQ multiplex PCR. Altogether approximately 20,000 clones are present, around 57% being singletons, with the ten largest covering 0.3% to 0.4%. A word on this clone: Its antigen is currently unknown.

Study-level findings and limits: Patients with Type 1 diabetes showed moderately but significantly shorter TCRB CDR3s in all four CD4+ subsets. PCR might pick shorter templates more often, in the same way for patients and controls.

V was shortened by 7 bases and J by 4 bases, with 11 bases between the two germline ends. CDR3 length: 12 residues. Germline CDR1 SQVTM, CDR2 ANQGSEA. The sample was stem cell memory CD4+ T cells from blood. The chain recombines TRBV29-1 with TRBJ1-3; D is undetermined. This sequence originates from a man aged 18-30 years with type 1 diabetes. CDR3 sequence (DNA): TGCAGCGGTGGCGGGTCGGGAAACACCATATATTTT. As protein: CSGGGSGNTIYF. The variable domain in full, completed from reference TRBV29-1 and TRBJ1-3, reads SAVISQKPSRDICQRGTSLTIQCQVDSQVTMMFWYRQQPGQSLTLIATANQGSEATYESGFVIDKFPISRPNLTFSTLTVSNMSPEDSSIYLCSGGGSGNTIYFGEGSWLTVV.